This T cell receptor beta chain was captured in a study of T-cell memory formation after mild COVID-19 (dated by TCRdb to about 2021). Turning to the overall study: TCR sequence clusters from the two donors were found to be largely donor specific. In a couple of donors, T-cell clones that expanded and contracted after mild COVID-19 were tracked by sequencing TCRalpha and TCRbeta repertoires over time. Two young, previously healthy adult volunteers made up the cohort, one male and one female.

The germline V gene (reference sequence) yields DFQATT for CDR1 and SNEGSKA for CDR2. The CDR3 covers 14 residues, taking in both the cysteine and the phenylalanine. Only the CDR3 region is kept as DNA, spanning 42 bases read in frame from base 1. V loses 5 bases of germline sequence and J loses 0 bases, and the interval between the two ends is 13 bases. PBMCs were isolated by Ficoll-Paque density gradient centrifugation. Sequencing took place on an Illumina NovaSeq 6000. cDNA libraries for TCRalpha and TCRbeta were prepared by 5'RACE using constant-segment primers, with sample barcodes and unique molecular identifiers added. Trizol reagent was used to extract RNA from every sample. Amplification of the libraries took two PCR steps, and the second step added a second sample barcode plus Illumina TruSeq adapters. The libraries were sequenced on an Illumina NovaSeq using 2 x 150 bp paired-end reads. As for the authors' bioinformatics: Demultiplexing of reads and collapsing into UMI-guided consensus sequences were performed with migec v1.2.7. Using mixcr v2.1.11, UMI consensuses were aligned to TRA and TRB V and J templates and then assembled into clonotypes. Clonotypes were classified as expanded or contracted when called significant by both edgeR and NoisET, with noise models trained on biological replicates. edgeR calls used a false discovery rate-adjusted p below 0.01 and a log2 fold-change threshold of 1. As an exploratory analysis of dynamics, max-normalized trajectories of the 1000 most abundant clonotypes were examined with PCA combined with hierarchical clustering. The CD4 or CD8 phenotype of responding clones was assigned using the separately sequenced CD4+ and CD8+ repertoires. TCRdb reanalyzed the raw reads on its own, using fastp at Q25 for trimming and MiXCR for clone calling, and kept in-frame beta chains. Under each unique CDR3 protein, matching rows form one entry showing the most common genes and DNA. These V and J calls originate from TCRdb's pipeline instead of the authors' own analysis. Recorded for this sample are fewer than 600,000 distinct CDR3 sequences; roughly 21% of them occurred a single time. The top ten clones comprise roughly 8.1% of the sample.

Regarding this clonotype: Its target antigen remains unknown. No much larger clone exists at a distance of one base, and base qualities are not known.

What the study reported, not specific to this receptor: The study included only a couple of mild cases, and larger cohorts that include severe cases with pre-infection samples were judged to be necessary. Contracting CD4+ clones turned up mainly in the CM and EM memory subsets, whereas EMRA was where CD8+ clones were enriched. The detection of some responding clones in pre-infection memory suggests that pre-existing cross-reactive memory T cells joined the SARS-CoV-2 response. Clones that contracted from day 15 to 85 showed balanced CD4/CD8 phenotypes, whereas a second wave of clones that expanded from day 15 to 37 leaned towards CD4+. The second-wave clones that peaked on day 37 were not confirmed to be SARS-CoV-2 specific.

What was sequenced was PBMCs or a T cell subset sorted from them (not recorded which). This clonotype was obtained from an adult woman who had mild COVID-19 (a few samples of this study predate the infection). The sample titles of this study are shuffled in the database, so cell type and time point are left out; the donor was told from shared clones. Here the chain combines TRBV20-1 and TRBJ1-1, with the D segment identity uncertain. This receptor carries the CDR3 CSAVQGSMNTEAFF. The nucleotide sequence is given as TGCAGTGCTGTCCAAGGATCCATGAACACTGAAGCTTTCTTT.